The text below deals with one T cell receptor (beta chain). Libraries were prepared by immunoSEQ multiplex PCR; TCRdb keeps only in-frame clonotypes and omits some of them. The sample holds 150,000 or so clones; approximately 92% are singletons and the top ten take 4.5% to 7%. The CDR3 sequence is 14 residues long. The V and J ends lost 2 bases and 5 bases respectively, with 13 bases between them. CDR1 is MNHEY, CDR2 SVGAGI, per germline. This entry is derived from a study of control samples from healthy donors and cancer patients. The receptor was isolated from a young man in good health. This chain uses TRBV6-5 with TRBJ2-7; D perhaps matches TRBD2 (6 bases). Material: blood. The CDR3 here is CASSYGRDADEQYF. CDR3 coding DNA: TGTGCCAGCAGTTACGGGCGGGATGCCGACGAGCAGTACTTC.